A selection of T cell receptor beta chains follows, all from one sample in a study of T cells in Graves' hyperthyroidism and ophthalmopathy. TCRdb redid the calling of the multiplex PCR reads with MiXCR, one entry per CDR3 protein. The sample has 700,000 to 850,000 distinct CDR3 sequences; 35% are singletons. Specimen: blood. These receptors were taken from a woman in her thirties or forties with Graves' hyperthyroidism. Each CDR3 is given with its conserved first and last residue. The D gene is left open where the match is weak.

TRBV7-7	TRBJ2-6	-	CATGSGANVLTF
TRBV7-2	TRBJ2-7	TRBD1	CASSYRGMEQYF
TRBV7-9	TRBJ1-6	-	CASSLGTISPLHF
TRBV7-2	TRBJ2-2	-	CASSVQGNTGELFF
TRBV7-9	TRBJ1-5	-	CASSTSGGLLHQPQHF
TRBV10-3	TRBJ2-7	TRBD1	CAISGGQGPEQYF
TRBV7-9	TRBJ2-7	TRBD2	CASAGDPYEQYF
TRBV7-8	TRBJ2-7	-	CASSLEASSSYEQYF
TRBV24-1	TRBJ1-5	-	CATSDGDGRGWNQPQHF
TRBV7-9	TRBJ2-5	TRBD2	CASSTGLAEQETQYF
TRBV10-3	TRBJ1-1	-	CAISELRPSLQTEAFF
TRBV19	TRBJ2-2	-	CASKMGGNTGELFF
TRBV7-9	TRBJ2-5	TRBD2	CASSSAGLVHETQYF
TRBV20-1	TRBJ2-1	TRBD2	CSASGLAGARFF
TRBV9	TRBJ1-2	-	CASSLGPGRHKGYTF
TRBV2	TRBJ2-5	TRBD1	CASNHGTGGWSLETQYF
TRBV6-6	TRBJ1-1	-	CASSFLGSRNTEAFF
TRBV19	TRBJ1-6	-	CASSFAGRSNSPLHF
TRBV6-5	TRBJ1-4	TRBD1	CASSSGDRGNEKLFF
TRBV20-1	TRBJ2-7	TRBD2	CSARGVRDYYYEQYF
TRBV6-6	TRBJ2-6	-	CASSYSSSSGLISGANVLTF
TRBV2	TRBJ1-2	-	CASSDERRSYGYTF
TRBV24-1	TRBJ1-2	TRBD1	CATSPTGGELKYGYTF
TRBV7-6	TRBJ1-4	-	CASSLGAGRGNGKLFF
TRBV7-2	TRBJ1-4	-	CASSLTPTGEKLFF
TRBV25-1	TRBJ1-1	-	CASLGPGNTEAFF
TRBV12-3/TRBV12-4	TRBJ2-6	-	CASSLSRSGANVLTF
TRBV15	-	-	CATSRVNAGRNEQFF
TRBV25-1	TRBJ1-2	-	CASSKGLGGYTF
TRBV20-1	TRBJ2-7	-	CSARTTAGDYEQYF
TRBV10-2	TRBJ2-2	-	CASSETTNTGELFF
TRBV28	TRBJ1-1	TRBD1	CASSLPSTGGETEAFF
TRBV27	TRBJ1-1	-	CASKARGYTEAFF
TRBV10-2	TRBJ2-3	-	CASSDEASTDTQYF
TRBV19	TRBJ1-2	TRBD1	CASSQDPDRGDYGYTF
TRBV7-9	TRBJ2-5	TRBD2	CASSLGAGPQETQYF
TRBV7-2	TRBJ1-1	-	CASSFSAGAGTEAFF
TRBV6-5	TRBJ2-7	-	CASSCDWGEKTYEQYF
TRBV6-5	TRBJ1-1	-	CASGLRGMRDTEAFF
TRBV7-2	TRBJ1-3	TRBD1	CASSSRWTGGAYSGNTIYF
TRBV7-3	TRBJ2-7	TRBD2	CASASGGSSYEQYF
TRBV10-3	TRBJ1-2	-	CAIGSYGYTF
TRBV20-1	TRBJ2-5	-	CSAMGTVQETQYF
TRBV12-3/TRBV12-4	TRBJ1-5	TRBD1	CASRRTGVNQPQHF
TRBV2	TRBJ2-7	-	CASSGGGTLEQYF
TRBV7-2	TRBJ1-6	TRBD1	CASSLGQTGDTSPYSPLHF
TRBV29-1	TRBJ2-3	TRBD1	CSVEGQGNTDTQYF
TRBV19	TRBJ1-5	-	CASSIRGPSNQPQHF
TRBV10-3	TRBJ2-5	-	CASSYSRQETQYF
TRBV30	TRBJ1-3	-	CAWSDYREFAGNTIYF
TRBV20-1	TRBJ2-7	-	CSASAIRAGSGPEQYF
TRBV4-3	TRBJ1-2	-	CASSQVSSPRRGYGYTF
TRBV7-2	TRBJ2-7	TRBD2	CASSLGNGRAAEQYF
TRBV7-2	TRBJ2-7	-	CASSLDFGDSKAYEQYF
TRBV7-2	TRBJ1-2	-	CASSPAGGVDGYTF